This TCR beta chain came from a study of cytotoxic CD8 clonotypes in ibrutinib-treated CLL. CDR3 length: 13 amino acids. Germline lookup yields CDR1 SGHDT and CDR2 YYEEEE. V was pared by 4 bases and J by 0 bases, with 5 bases between. Study observations and caveats: Baseline clonality was higher than in age-matched healthy donors and moved in step with circulating CD8+ T-cell counts.

Notes on this clone: Antigen specificity is unknown.

The protocol was immunoSEQ multiplex PCR, while the TCRdb copy is restricted to in-frame clones and leaves out a portion. The sample includes about 50,000 clones, roughly 54% of them seen just once. The starting material was PBMCs, obtained at disease progression, from a patient treated with ibrutinib. The gene calls are TRBV5-6 and TRBJ2-1; D uncertain. This sequence was found in a human donor with chronic lymphocytic leukemia. The CDR3 region has the DNA TGTGCCAGCAGCCTCGACTCCTACAATGAGCAGTTCTTC. Its translation is CASSLDSYNEQFF.